This entry concerns a single T cell receptor (beta chain). The data belong to a study of T cells in Graves' hyperthyroidism and ophthalmopathy. Turning to the study itself: Peripheral blood was drawn at first diagnosis, prior to all treatment.

RNA transcripts yielded amplified TCR beta CDR3 regions. Carried out on the TCR CDR3, a first-round RT-PCR used the HTBI primer set. Using its own MiXCR run on the multiplex PCR reads, TCRdb lists one record per CDR3 protein. The table includes approximately 360,000 distinct CDR3 sequences, roughly 25% detected once. After removal of 4 bases from V and 3 bases from J, the junction contained 4 bases not matched to a gene. CDR3 length: 16 amino acids. CDR1 SGHRS and CDR2 YFSETQ come from the germline V gene. The TCR originated in a man in his fifties or sixties with Graves' hyperthyroidism. V is TRBV5-1 and J is TRBJ1-6, with 10 bases fitting TRBD1. The sequenced sample was blood. CDR3 residues: CASSNRDRGYNSPLHF. The CDR3, as DNA: TGCGCCAGCAGCAACCGGGACAGGGGCTATAATTCACCCCTCCACTTT.